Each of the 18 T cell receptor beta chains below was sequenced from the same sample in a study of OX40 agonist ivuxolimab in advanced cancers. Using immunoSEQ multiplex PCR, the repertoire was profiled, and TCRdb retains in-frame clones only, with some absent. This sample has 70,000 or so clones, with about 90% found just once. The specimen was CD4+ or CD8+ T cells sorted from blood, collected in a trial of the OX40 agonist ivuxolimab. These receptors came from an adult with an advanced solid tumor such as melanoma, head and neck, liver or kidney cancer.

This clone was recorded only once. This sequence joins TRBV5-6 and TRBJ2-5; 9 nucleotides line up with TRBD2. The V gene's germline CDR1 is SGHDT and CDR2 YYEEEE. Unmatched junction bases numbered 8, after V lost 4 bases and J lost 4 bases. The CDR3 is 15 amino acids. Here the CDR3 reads CASSLGRGGRETQYF. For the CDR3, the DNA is TGTGCCAGCAGCCTCGGGCGGGGGGGGAGAGAGACCCAGTACTTC. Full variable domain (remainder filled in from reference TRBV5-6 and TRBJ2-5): DAGVTQSPTHLIKTRGQQVTLRCSPKSGHDTVSWYQQALGQGPQFIFQYYEEEERQRGNFPDRFSGHQFPNYSSELNVNALLLGDSALYLCASSLGRGGRETQYFGPGTRLLVL.

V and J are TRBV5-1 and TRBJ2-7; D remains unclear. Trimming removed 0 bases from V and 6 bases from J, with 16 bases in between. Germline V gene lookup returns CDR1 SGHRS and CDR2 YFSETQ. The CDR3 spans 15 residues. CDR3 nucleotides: TGCGCCAGCAGCTTGGGGGCAGAGGATGCTGGCGAGCAGTACTTC. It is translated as CASSLGAEDAGEQYF.

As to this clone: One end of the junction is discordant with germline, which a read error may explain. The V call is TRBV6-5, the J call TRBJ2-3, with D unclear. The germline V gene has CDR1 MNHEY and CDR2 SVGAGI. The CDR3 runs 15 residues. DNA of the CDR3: TGTGCCAACAGTTACTCCGACGCGGTGTATGATACGCAGTATTTT. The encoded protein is CANSYSDAVYDTQYF.

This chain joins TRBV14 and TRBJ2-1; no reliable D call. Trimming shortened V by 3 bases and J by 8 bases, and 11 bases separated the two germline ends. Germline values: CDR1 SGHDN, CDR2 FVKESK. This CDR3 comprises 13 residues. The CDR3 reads CASSQGLGDEQFF. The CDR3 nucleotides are TGTGCCAGCAGCCAGGGCCTAGGCGATGAGCAGTTCTTC.

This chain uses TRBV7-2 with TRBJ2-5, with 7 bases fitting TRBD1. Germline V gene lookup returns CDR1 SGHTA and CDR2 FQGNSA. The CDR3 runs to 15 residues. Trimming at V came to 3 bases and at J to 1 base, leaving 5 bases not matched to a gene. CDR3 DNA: TGTGCCAGCAGCTTTTCGGGACAGAGCCAAGAGACCCAGTACTTC. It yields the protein CASSFSGQSQETQYF.

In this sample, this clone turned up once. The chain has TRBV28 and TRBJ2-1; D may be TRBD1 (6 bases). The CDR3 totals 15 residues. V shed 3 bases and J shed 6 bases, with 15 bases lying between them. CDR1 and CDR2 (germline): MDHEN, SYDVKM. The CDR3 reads CASSFPQQGRNEQFF. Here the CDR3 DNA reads TGTGCCAGCAGTTTTCCCCAACAGGGACGCAATGAGCAGTTCTTC.

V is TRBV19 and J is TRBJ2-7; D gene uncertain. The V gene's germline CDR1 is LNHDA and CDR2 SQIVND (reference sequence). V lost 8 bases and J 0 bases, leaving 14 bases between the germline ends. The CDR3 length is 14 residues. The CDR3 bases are TGTGCCAGTGCCCGGTCGGCGCGCTCCTACGAGCAGTACTTC. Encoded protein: CASARSARSYEQYF.

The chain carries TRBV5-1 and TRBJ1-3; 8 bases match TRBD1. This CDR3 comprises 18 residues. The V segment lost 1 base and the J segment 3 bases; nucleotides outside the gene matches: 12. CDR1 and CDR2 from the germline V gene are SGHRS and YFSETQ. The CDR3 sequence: CASSLWLGQGPRGNTIYF. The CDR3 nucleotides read TGCGCCAGCAGCTTGTGGTTAGGACAGGGACCTCGTGGAAACACCATATATTTT.

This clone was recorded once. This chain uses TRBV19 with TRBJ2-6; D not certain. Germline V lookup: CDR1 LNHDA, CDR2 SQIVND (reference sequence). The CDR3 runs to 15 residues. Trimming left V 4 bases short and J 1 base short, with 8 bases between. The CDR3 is CASSSRMSGANVLTF. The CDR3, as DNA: TGTGCCAGTAGTAGCCGGATGTCTGGGGCCAACGTCCTGACTTTC.

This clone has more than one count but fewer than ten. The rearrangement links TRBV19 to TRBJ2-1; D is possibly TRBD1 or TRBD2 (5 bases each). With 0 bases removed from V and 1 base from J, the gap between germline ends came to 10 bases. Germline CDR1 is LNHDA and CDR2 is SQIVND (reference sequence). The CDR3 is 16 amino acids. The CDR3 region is CASSIDGTQSYNEQFF. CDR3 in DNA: TGTGCCAGTAGTATAGATGGGACGCAATCCTACAATGAGCAGTTCTTC.

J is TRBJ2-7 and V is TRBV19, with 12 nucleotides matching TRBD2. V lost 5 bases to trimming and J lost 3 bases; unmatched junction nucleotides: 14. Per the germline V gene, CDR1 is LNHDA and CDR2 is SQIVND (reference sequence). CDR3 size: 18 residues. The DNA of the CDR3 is TGTGCCAGTAGTGCCCAAGGGGGACTAGCGGGCCGCTACTACGAGCAGTACTTC. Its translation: CASSAQGGLAGRYYEQYF. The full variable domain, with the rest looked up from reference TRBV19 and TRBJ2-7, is DGGITQSPKYLFRKEGQNVTLSCEQNLNHDAMYWYRQDPGQGLRLIYYSQIVNDFQKGDIAEGYSVSREKKESFPLTVTSAQKNPTAFYLCASSAQGGLAGRYYEQYFGPGTRLTVT.

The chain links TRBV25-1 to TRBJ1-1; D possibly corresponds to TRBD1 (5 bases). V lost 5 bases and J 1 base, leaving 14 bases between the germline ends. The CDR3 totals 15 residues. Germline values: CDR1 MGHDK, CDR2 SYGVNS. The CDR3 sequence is CASSLMGQANTEAFF. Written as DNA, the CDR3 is TGTGCCAGCAGTCTCATGGGGCAAGCGAACACTGAAGCTTTCTTT. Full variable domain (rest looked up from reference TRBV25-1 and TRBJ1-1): EADIYQTPRYLVIGTGKKITLECSQTMGHDKMYWYQQDPGMELHLIHYSYGVNSTEKGDLSSESTVSRIRTEHFPLTLESARPSHTSQYLCASSLMGQANTEAFFGQGTRLTVV.

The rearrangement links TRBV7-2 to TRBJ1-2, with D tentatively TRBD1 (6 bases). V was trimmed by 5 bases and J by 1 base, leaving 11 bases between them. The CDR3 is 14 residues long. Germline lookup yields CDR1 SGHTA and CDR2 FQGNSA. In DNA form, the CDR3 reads TGTGCCAGCAGCCCAGAGGGGGATAACTATGGCTACACCTTC. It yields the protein CASSPEGDNYGYTF. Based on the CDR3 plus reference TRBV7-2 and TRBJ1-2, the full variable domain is GAGVSQSPSNKVTEKGKDVELRCDPISGHTALYWYRQSLGQGLEFLIYFQGNSAPDKSGLPSDRFSAERTGGSVSTLTIQRTQQEDSAVYLCASSPEGDNYGYTFGSGTRLTVV.

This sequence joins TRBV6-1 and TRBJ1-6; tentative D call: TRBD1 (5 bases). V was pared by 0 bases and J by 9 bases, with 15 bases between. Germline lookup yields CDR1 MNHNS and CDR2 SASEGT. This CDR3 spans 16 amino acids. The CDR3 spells CASSEAPGGSSSPLHF. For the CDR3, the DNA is TGTGCCAGCAGTGAAGCGCCGGGGGGGAGTAGTTCACCCCTCCACTTT.

The CDR3 sequence is CASSFGKWETQYF. In nucleotides, the CDR3 is TGTGCCAGCAGCTTCGGGAAGTGGGAGACCCAGTACTTC. The chain joins TRBV11-3 to TRBJ2-5; D possibly corresponds to TRBD2 (5 bases). The ends were cut back, 3 bases at V and 5 bases at J, with 10 bases in the middle. The V gene's germline CDR1 is SGHNT and CDR2 YENEEA. CDR3 length: 13 residues.

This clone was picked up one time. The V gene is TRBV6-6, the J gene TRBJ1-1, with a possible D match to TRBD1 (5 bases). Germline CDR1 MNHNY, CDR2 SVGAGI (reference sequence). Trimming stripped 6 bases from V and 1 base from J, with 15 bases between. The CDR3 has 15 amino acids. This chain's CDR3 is CASRTLGQENTEAFF. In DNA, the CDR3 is TGTGCCAGCAGAACGCTTGGACAAGAGAACACTGAAGCTTTCTTT.

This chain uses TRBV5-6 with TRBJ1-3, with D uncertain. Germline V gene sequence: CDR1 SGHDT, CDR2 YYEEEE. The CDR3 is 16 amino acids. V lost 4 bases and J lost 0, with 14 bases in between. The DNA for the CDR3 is TGTGCCAGCAGCCGATCCCCCGCGGTCTCTGGAAACACCATATATTTT. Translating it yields CASSRSPAVSGNTIYF.

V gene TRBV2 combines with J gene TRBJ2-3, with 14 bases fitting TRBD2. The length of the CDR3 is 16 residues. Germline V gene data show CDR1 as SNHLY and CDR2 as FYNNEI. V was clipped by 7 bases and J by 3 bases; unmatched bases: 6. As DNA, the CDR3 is TGTGCCAGCACCCAGGGACTAGCGGGAGTAACAGATACGCAGTATTTT. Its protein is CASTQGLAGVTDTQYF.